These T cell receptor beta chains were read from a single sample in a study of CD8 T cells in Susac syndrome. A single record per CDR3 protein comes from TCRdb applying MiXCR to the immunoSEQ multiplex PCR reads. The repertoire has hundreds of thousands of distinct CDR3 sequences, 90% to 96% of them found once; the top ten carry less than 0.11%. Sequenced material: CD4+ T cells from PBMCs. All receptors come from a human donor with Susac syndrome. CDR3s include the opening cysteine and the closing phenylalanine or tryptophan. A D gene is named only where the DNA matches it firmly. Clone sizes are given selectively: once, few, many, or a class where the clone is expanded.

abundance: NA; j_gene: TRBJ2-1; d_gene: NA; len: 12; v_gene: TRBV10-3; CDR3aa: CAISEGGGEQFF; CDR3nt: TGTGCCATCAGTGAAGGGGGAGGTGAGCAGTTCTTC
abundance: NA; j_gene: TRBJ2-2; d_gene: TRBD2; len: 16; v_gene: TRBV4-1; CDR3aa: CASNPSHGTSVGELFF; CDR3nt: TGCGCCAGCAACCCAAGTCATGGGACTAGCGTGGGGGAGCTGTTTTTT
abundance: NA; j_gene: TRBJ2-5; d_gene: TRBD1; len: 16; v_gene: TRBV6-1; CDR3aa: CASSLTGQTNQETQYF; CDR3nt: TGTGCCAGCAGTCTAACGGGACAGACCAACCAAGAGACCCAGTACTTC
abundance: NA; j_gene: TRBJ1-5; d_gene: TRBD1; len: 15; v_gene: TRBV30; CDR3aa: CAWSPRHRGSQPQHF; CDR3nt: TGTGCCTGGAGTCCCCGACACAGGGGCAGTCAGCCCCAGCATTTT
abundance: NA; j_gene: TRBJ2-1; d_gene: NA; len: 10; v_gene: TRBV20-1; CDR3aa: CSANENEQFF; CDR3nt: TGCAGTGCTAATGAGAATGAGCAGTTCTTC
abundance: once; j_gene: TRBJ1-5; d_gene: NA; len: 15; v_gene: TRBV12-3/TRBV12-4; CDR3aa: CASRGGETRDQPQHF; CDR3nt: TGTGCCAGCAGAGGAGGTGAGACTCGGGATCAGCCCCAGCATTTT
abundance: NA; j_gene: TRBJ1-2; d_gene: NA; len: 11; v_gene: TRBV20-1; CDR3aa: CSALTGNGYTF; CDR3nt: TGCAGTGCTCTTACAGGGAATGGCTACACCTTC
abundance: NA; j_gene: TRBJ2-2; d_gene: TRBD1; len: 16; v_gene: TRBV5-4; CDR3aa: CASSTDPGQKPGELFF; CDR3nt: TGTGCCAGCAGCACCGACCCGGGACAGAAACCCGGGGAGCTGTTTTTT
abundance: NA; j_gene: TRBJ2-1; d_gene: TRBD2; len: 14; v_gene: TRBV30; CDR3aa: CAWSVNGGRNEQFF; CDR3nt: TGTGCCTGGAGTGTAAATGGCGGGAGAAATGAGCAGTTCTTC
abundance: NA; j_gene: TRBJ2-3; d_gene: NA; len: 12; v_gene: TRBV19; CDR3aa: CASSYLSDTQYF; CDR3nt: TGTGCCAGTAGTTACCTATCAGATACGCAGTATTTT
abundance: NA; j_gene: TRBJ1-2; d_gene: NA; len: 15; v_gene: TRBV9; CDR3aa: CASSVGQLLDYGYTF; CDR3nt: TGTGCCAGCAGCGTAGGACAGCTCCTTGACTATGGCTACACCTTC
abundance: NA; j_gene: TRBJ2-2; d_gene: TRBD1; len: 15; v_gene: TRBV20-1; CDR3aa: CSARAGTGGTGELFF; CDR3nt: TGCAGTGCTAGGGCCGGGACAGGGGGTACCGGGGAGCTGTTTTTT
abundance: NA; j_gene: TRBJ1-1; d_gene: NA; len: 13; v_gene: TRBV15; CDR3aa: CATSRDGGTEAFF; CDR3nt: TGTGCCACCAGCAGAGACGGGGGAACTGAAGCTTTCTTT
abundance: NA; j_gene: TRBJ1-3; d_gene: NA; len: 13; v_gene: TRBV29-1; CDR3aa: CSVQGSSGNTIYF; CDR3nt: TGCAGCGTTCAGGGATCCTCTGGAAACACCATATATTTT
abundance: NA; j_gene: TRBJ2-5; d_gene: TRBD2; len: 20; v_gene: TRBV18; CDR3aa: CASSLDLLGLGRIGGETQYF; CDR3nt: TGTGCCAGCTCACTGGACCTCCTCGGACTAGGGCGGATTGGGGGAGAGACCCAGTACTTC
abundance: NA; j_gene: TRBJ1-1; d_gene: TRBD1; len: 14; v_gene: TRBV19; CDR3aa: CASSIQGAVTEAFF; CDR3nt: TGTGCCAGTAGTATCCAGGGGGCGGTCACTGAAGCTTTCTTT
abundance: NA; j_gene: TRBJ2-5; d_gene: TRBD2; len: 15; v_gene: TRBV7-7; CDR3aa: CASSSGLAGAETQYF; CDR3nt: TGTGCTAGCAGCTCCGGACTAGCGGGAGCTGAGACCCAGTACTTC
abundance: NA; j_gene: TRBJ2-7; d_gene: TRBD2; len: 14; v_gene: TRBV27; CDR3aa: CASTPGLAGGEQYF; CDR3nt: TGTGCCAGCACCCCGGGACTAGCGGGAGGCGAGCAGTACTTC
abundance: NA; j_gene: TRBJ1-2; d_gene: TRBD1; len: 12; v_gene: TRBV20-1; CDR3aa: CSARVTGGGYTF; CDR3nt: TGCAGTGCTAGAGTAACAGGGGGAGGCTACACCTTC
abundance: few; j_gene: TRBJ1-2; d_gene: NA; len: 12; v_gene: TRBV28; CDR3aa: CASRAGNYGYTF; CDR3nt: TGTGCCAGCAGGGCCGGAAACTATGGCTACACCTTC
abundance: NA; j_gene: TRBJ2-5; d_gene: TRBD2; len: 15; v_gene: TRBV14; CDR3aa: CASSPWTAGAETQYF; CDR3nt: TGTGCCAGCAGCCCCTGGACAGCGGGAGCAGAGACCCAGTACTTC
abundance: NA; j_gene: TRBJ2-7; d_gene: TRBD2; len: 14; v_gene: TRBV29-1; CDR3aa: CSVRILAGVYEQYF; CDR3nt: TGCAGCGTGCGAATATTAGCGGGTGTCTACGAGCAGTACTTC
abundance: NA; j_gene: TRBJ1-1; d_gene: NA; len: 12; v_gene: TRBV30; CDR3aa: CAWARVTPEAFF; CDR3nt: TGTGCCTGGGCTCGGGTTACCCCTGAAGCTTTCTTT
abundance: once; j_gene: TRBJ2-5; d_gene: TRBD1; len: 14; v_gene: TRBV29-1; CDR3aa: CSARDRGKQETQYF; CDR3nt: TGCAGCGCGCGGGACAGGGGAAAACAAGAGACCCAGTACTTC
abundance: NA; j_gene: TRBJ2-5; d_gene: TRBD2; len: 17; v_gene: TRBV5-1; CDR3aa: CASTPGTSGWYQETQYF; CDR3nt: TGCGCCAGCACCCCCGGGACTAGCGGTTGGTACCAAGAGACCCAGTACTTC
abundance: once; j_gene: TRBJ1-1; d_gene: NA; len: 14; v_gene: TRBV19; CDR3aa: CASSTTGLRTEAFF; CDR3nt: TGTGCCAGTAGTACGACAGGCCTCCGCACTGAAGCTTTCTTT
abundance: NA; j_gene: TRBJ2-6; d_gene: TRBD2; len: 18; v_gene: TRBV29-1; CDR3aa: CSVGTPLAGASGANVLTF; CDR3nt: TGCAGCGTTGGGACACCGCTAGCGGGAGCTTCTGGGGCCAACGTCCTGACTTTC
abundance: NA; j_gene: TRBJ2-1; d_gene: NA; len: 14; v_gene: TRBV11-2; CDR3aa: CASSLDPLWNEQFF; CDR3nt: TGTGCCAGCAGCTTAGATCCCCTTTGGAATGAGCAGTTCTTC
abundance: NA; j_gene: TRBJ2-2; d_gene: NA; len: 15; v_gene: TRBV29-1; CDR3aa: CSVEGGTANTGELFF; CDR3nt: TGCAGCGTTGAAGGGGGGACCGCGAACACCGGGGAGCTGTTTTTT
abundance: NA; j_gene: TRBJ1-2; d_gene: NA; len: 14; v_gene: TRBV12-3/TRBV12-4; CDR3aa: CASTGTLRGYGYTF; CDR3nt: TGTGCCAGCACCGGGACTCTAAGGGGCTATGGCTACACCTTC
abundance: NA; j_gene: TRBJ2-7; d_gene: NA; len: 15; v_gene: TRBV4-1; CDR3aa: CASSLGDGGTYEQYF; CDR3nt: TGCGCCAGCAGCCTAGGGGACGGGGGAACCTACGAGCAGTACTTC
abundance: NA; j_gene: TRBJ2-5; d_gene: NA; len: 12; v_gene: TRBV20-1; CDR3aa: CSAAGGLETQYF; CDR3nt: TGCAGTGCTGCGGGCGGCCTGGAGACCCAGTACTTC
abundance: NA; j_gene: TRBJ2-1; d_gene: TRBD2; len: 13; v_gene: TRBV12-3/TRBV12-4; CDR3aa: CASSIAGVGRQFF; CDR3nt: TGTGCCAGCAGCATAGCGGGAGTGGGGAGGCAGTTCTTC
abundance: NA; j_gene: TRBJ2-5; d_gene: NA; len: 14; v_gene: TRBV30; CDR3aa: CAWSLDRKQETQYF; CDR3nt: TGTGCCTGGAGCTTGGACAGAAAACAAGAGACCCAGTACTTC
abundance: NA; j_gene: TRBJ2-7; d_gene: NA; len: 14; v_gene: TRBV19; CDR3aa: CASSPWDSLYEQYF; CDR3nt: TGTGCCAGTAGTCCCTGGGACTCCCTCTACGAGCAGTACTTC
abundance: NA; j_gene: TRBJ1-1; d_gene: NA; len: 12; v_gene: TRBV27; CDR3aa: CASSLLSGVAFF; CDR3nt: TGTGCCAGCAGTTTATTATCAGGGGTAGCTTTCTTT
abundance: once; j_gene: TRBJ2-7; d_gene: NA; len: 13; v_gene: TRBV7-2; CDR3aa: CASSFPRSYEQYF; CDR3nt: TGTGCCAGCAGCTTTCCTCGGTCCTACGAGCAGTACTTC
abundance: NA; j_gene: TRBJ2-1; d_gene: TRBD2; len: 16; v_gene: TRBV15; CDR3aa: CATSSSGRVNSDEQFF; CDR3nt: TGTGCCACCAGCAGTAGCGGGAGGGTAAATAGTGATGAGCAGTTCTTC
abundance: NA; j_gene: TRBJ2-1; d_gene: TRBD2; len: 15; v_gene: TRBV20-1; CDR3aa: CSARDPAGVPFAQFF; CDR3nt: TGCAGTGCTAGAGATCCGGCGGGAGTTCCCTTTGCGCAGTTCTTC
abundance: NA; j_gene: TRBJ2-5; d_gene: NA; len: 14; v_gene: TRBV29-1; CDR3aa: CSSSDGTPGETQYF; CDR3nt: TGCAGCTCGTCAGACGGGACCCCTGGGGAGACCCAGTACTTC
abundance: NA; j_gene: TRBJ1-1; d_gene: TRBD1; len: 19; v_gene: TRBV23-1; CDR3aa: CASSQSIPGTGEVFAEAFF; CDR3nt: TGCGCCAGCAGTCAATCTATACCCGGGACAGGGGAAGTGTTCGCTGAAGCTTTCTTT
abundance: NA; j_gene: TRBJ2-1; d_gene: NA; len: 15; v_gene: TRBV21-1; CDR3aa: CASSIPGPPINEQFF; CDR3nt: TGTGCCAGCAGCATTCCGGGACCGCCCATCAATGAGCAGTTCTTC
abundance: once; j_gene: TRBJ2-5; d_gene: NA; len: 16; v_gene: TRBV23-1; CDR3aa: CASSQSWTLRRETQYF; CDR3nt: TGCGCCAGCAGTCAATCATGGACCCTGCGTAGAGAGACCCAGTACTTC
abundance: NA; j_gene: TRBJ1-2; d_gene: NA; len: 14; v_gene: TRBV3-1; CDR3aa: CASSQEGHGNGYTF; CDR3nt: TGTGCCAGCAGCCAAGAAGGTCACGGGAATGGCTACACCTTC
abundance: NA; j_gene: TRBJ2-3; d_gene: NA; len: 14; v_gene: TRBV29-1; CDR3aa: CSVESRTSTDTQYF; CDR3nt: TGCAGCGTTGAGTCCCGGACTAGCACAGATACGCAGTATTTT
abundance: NA; j_gene: TRBJ1-4; d_gene: TRBD1; len: 14; v_gene: TRBV5-1; CDR3aa: CASSLGTGFEKLFF; CDR3nt: TGCGCCAGCAGCCTCGGGACAGGGTTCGAAAAACTGTTTTTT
abundance: NA; j_gene: TRBJ1-1; d_gene: NA; len: 13; v_gene: TRBV12-3/TRBV12-4; CDR3aa: CASSPGSSTEAFF; CDR3nt: TGTGCCAGCAGCCCAGGGAGTAGCACTGAAGCTTTCTTT
abundance: NA; j_gene: TRBJ1-2; d_gene: NA; len: 13; v_gene: TRBV6-5; CDR3aa: CASSYSGDYGYTF; CDR3nt: TGTGCCAGCAGTTATTCAGGGGACTATGGCTACACCTTC
abundance: NA; j_gene: TRBJ1-5; d_gene: NA; len: 15; v_gene: TRBV20-1; CDR3aa: CSARRSGQGNQPQHF; CDR3nt: TGCAGTGCACGTCGGTCGGGCCAGGGCAATCAGCCCCAGCATTTT
abundance: NA; j_gene: TRBJ2-1; d_gene: NA; len: 15; v_gene: TRBV30; CDR3aa: CAWSVQRVGTHEQFF; CDR3nt: TGTGCCTGGAGTGTACAGCGCGTCGGTACACATGAGCAGTTCTTC
abundance: NA; j_gene: TRBJ1-4; d_gene: NA; len: 14; v_gene: TRBV28; CDR3aa: CASSFAGTSEKLFF; CDR3nt: TGTGCCAGCAGTTTCGCGGGGACTTCCGAAAAACTGTTTTTT
abundance: NA; j_gene: TRBJ2-3; d_gene: TRBD2; len: 17; v_gene: TRBV9; CDR3aa: CASSAGTSGRNVDTQYF; CDR3nt: TGTGCCAGCAGCGCCGGGACTAGCGGGAGAAATGTAGATACGCAGTATTTT
abundance: NA; j_gene: TRBJ1-1; d_gene: NA; len: 15; v_gene: TRBV29-1; CDR3aa: CSVAGTGFSNTEAFF; CDR3nt: TGCAGCGTTGCGGGTACAGGGTTTTCGAACACTGAAGCTTTCTTT
abundance: NA; j_gene: TRBJ1-2; d_gene: NA; len: 13; v_gene: TRBV29-1; CDR3aa: CSVAQGMSSGYTF; CDR3nt: TGCAGCGTTGCACAGGGAATGTCAAGTGGCTACACCTTC
abundance: NA; j_gene: TRBJ2-1; d_gene: NA; len: 14; v_gene: TRBV7-3; CDR3aa: CASSLNNPANEQFF; CDR3nt: TGTGCCAGCAGCCTCAACAATCCCGCCAATGAGCAGTTCTTC
abundance: NA; j_gene: TRBJ1-1; d_gene: NA; len: 13; v_gene: TRBV27; CDR3aa: CASSFGGINEAFF; CDR3nt: TGTGCCAGCAGTTTTGGGGGAATCAATGAAGCTTTCTTT
abundance: NA; j_gene: TRBJ1-1; d_gene: NA; len: 14; v_gene: TRBV7-9; CDR3aa: CASNLSGGNTEAFF; CDR3nt: TGTGCCAGCAACCTGTCGGGAGGGAACACTGAAGCTTTCTTT